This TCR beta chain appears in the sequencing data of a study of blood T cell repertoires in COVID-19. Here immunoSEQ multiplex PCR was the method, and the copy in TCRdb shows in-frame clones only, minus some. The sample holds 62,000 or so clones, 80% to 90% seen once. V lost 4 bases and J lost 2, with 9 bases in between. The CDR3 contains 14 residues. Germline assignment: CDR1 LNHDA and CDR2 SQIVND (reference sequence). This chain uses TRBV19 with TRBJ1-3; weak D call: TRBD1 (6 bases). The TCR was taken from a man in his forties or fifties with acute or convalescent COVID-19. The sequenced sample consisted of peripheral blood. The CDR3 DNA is TGTGCCAGTAGTACACAGGGTGCTGGAAACACCATATATTTT. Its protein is CASSTQGAGNTIYF.